This T cell receptor (beta chain) appears in the sequencing data of a study of cytomegalovirus exposure and HLA in healthy donors. CDR1 is SGHTA, CDR2 FQGNSA, per germline. The CDR3 has 12 residues. The PCR contained 60 Vbeta and 13 Jbeta primers. Measured with immunoSEQ multiplex PCR; TCRdb has only the in-frame clones, and not every one. Among over 30,000 clones listed, 80% were seen once. By its share, this clone is medium-sized. What it binds is unknown. One junction end disagrees with the germline gene, perhaps due to a read error. Study observations and caveats: Further analysis, carried out later, found HLA-associated TCR beta chains more clonally expanded than equally common other chains.

Sequencing used PBMCs. The clonotype was recovered from a male donor in good health and CMV-seronegative. The chain couples TRBV7-2 to TRBJ2-1; 8 nucleotides line up with TRBD2. The CDR3 DNA sequence: TGTGCCAGCAGCTTCTATGGGGGGACTAGAGTCTTC. It is translated as CASSFYGGTRVF.